These T cell receptor beta chains were read from a single sample in a study of cytomegalovirus exposure and HLA in healthy donors. Using immunoSEQ multiplex PCR, the repertoire was profiled, and TCRdb retains in-frame clones only, with some absent. The sample lists some 120,000 clones, roughly 82% seen once, with roughly 9.8% in the top ten. The sequenced sample was PBMCs. The receptors were sampled from a man aged 35 to 55 in good health and CMV-seropositive. The CDR3 runs from the conserved cysteine through the conserved F or W. D genes are given only for firm matches. The size entry is marked missing in some rows and otherwise reads once, few, many or a size class.

d_call: NA; v_call: TRBV19; clone_size: medium-sized; j_call: TRBJ1-5; cdr3_aa: CASLSSRNSNQPQHF; cdr3_nt: TGTGCCAGTCTGTCCTCGAGGAATAGCAATCAGCCCCAGCATTTT
d_call: TRBD2; v_call: TRBV5-1; clone_size: NA; j_call: TRBJ2-3; cdr3_aa: CASSSHTSGGAYVSDTQYF; cdr3_nt: TGCGCCAGCAGCTCGCATACTAGCGGGGGGGCGTATGTGTCAGATACGCAGTATTTT
d_call: NA; v_call: TRBV6-6; clone_size: NA; j_call: TRBJ1-5; cdr3_aa: CASSLPGGGNQPQHF; cdr3_nt: TGTGCCAGCAGCCTGCCCGGCGGGGGCAATCAGCCCCAGCATTTT
d_call: NA; v_call: TRBV19; clone_size: NA; j_call: TRBJ1-6; cdr3_aa: CASRADRRENSPLHF; cdr3_nt: TGTGCCAGTAGAGCCGACAGGAGAGAGAATTCACCCCTCCACTTT
d_call: NA; v_call: TRBV7-8; clone_size: NA; j_call: TRBJ1-1; cdr3_aa: CASSLIRGGAGHPEAFF; cdr3_nt: TGTGCCAGCAGCTTAATCCGCGGGGGTGCGGGACATCCTGAAGCTTTCTTT
d_call: TRBD1; v_call: TRBV28; clone_size: NA; j_call: TRBJ1-4; cdr3_aa: CASSPPGGGWANEKLFF; cdr3_nt: TGTGCCAGCAGTCCCCCAGGAGGGGGCTGGGCTAATGAAAAACTGTTTTTT
d_call: NA; v_call: TRBV7-9; clone_size: NA; j_call: TRBJ2-1; cdr3_aa: CSSSLWSSSNEQFF; cdr3_nt: TGTTCCAGCAGCTTATGGTCTTCGAGCAATGAGCAGTTCTTC
d_call: TRBD1; v_call: TRBV7-2; clone_size: NA; j_call: TRBJ2-7; cdr3_aa: CASSSGKTGTYEQYF; cdr3_nt: TGTGCCAGCAGCTCGGGAAAGACAGGGACCTACGAGCAGTACTTC
d_call: TRBD1; v_call: TRBV2; clone_size: NA; j_call: TRBJ2-7; cdr3_aa: CASRPGTGSYEQYF; cdr3_nt: TGTGCCAGCAGGCCCGGGACAGGGTCCTACGAGCAGTACTTC
d_call: TRBD1; v_call: TRBV4-1; clone_size: NA; j_call: TRBJ2-6; cdr3_aa: CASSQYSTGTGANVLTF; cdr3_nt: TGCGCCAGCAGCCAATATTCGACAGGGACTGGGGCCAACGTCCTGACTTTC
d_call: NA; v_call: TRBV18; clone_size: NA; j_call: TRBJ2-7; cdr3_aa: CASSPDLNRQKGPDF; cdr3_nt: TGTGCCAGCTCACCGGACCTCAACAGGCAGAAAGGGCCCGACTTC
d_call: TRBD1; v_call: TRBV18; clone_size: NA; j_call: TRBJ2-2; cdr3_aa: CASSPLQGSTGELFF; cdr3_nt: TGTGCCAGCTCACCATTACAGGGGTCCACCGGGGAGCTGTTTTTT
d_call: NA; v_call: TRBV5-1; clone_size: NA; j_call: TRBJ2-5; cdr3_aa: CASSFRWAQETQYF; cdr3_nt: TGCGCCAGCAGCTTTCGTTGGGCGCAAGAGACCCAGTACTTC
d_call: NA; v_call: TRBV27; clone_size: NA; j_call: TRBJ2-7; cdr3_aa: CASRQPGERKAYEQYF; cdr3_nt: TGTGCCAGCAGACAACCGGGTGAGCGGAAAGCCTACGAGCAGTACTTC
d_call: TRBD1; v_call: TRBV7-9; clone_size: NA; j_call: TRBJ1-6; cdr3_aa: CASSSGTGSPLHF; cdr3_nt: TGTGCCAGCAGCTCCGGGACAGGGTCTCCCCTCCACTTT
d_call: NA; v_call: TRBV19; clone_size: once; j_call: TRBJ2-6; cdr3_aa: CASSRSGTGANVLTF; cdr3_nt: TGTGCCAGTAGTAGATCAGGGACTGGGGCCAACGTCCTGACTTTC
d_call: NA; v_call: TRBV6-1; clone_size: NA; j_call: TRBJ1-5; cdr3_aa: CASSDRLNQPQHF; cdr3_nt: TGTGCCAGCAGTGACAGATTGAATCAGCCCCAGCATTTT
d_call: TRBD1; v_call: TRBV4-3; clone_size: few; j_call: TRBJ2-7; cdr3_aa: CASSQTVGTGSSYEQYF; cdr3_nt: TGCGCCAGCAGCCAAACTGTGGGGACAGGGAGCTCCTACGAGCAGTACTTC
d_call: TRBD1; v_call: TRBV19; clone_size: NA; j_call: TRBJ2-7; cdr3_aa: CASSIVTGTGGREQYF; cdr3_nt: TGTGCCAGTAGTATAGTCACCGGGACAGGGGGACGTGAGCAGTACTTC
d_call: TRBD1; v_call: TRBV2; clone_size: NA; j_call: TRBJ1-1; cdr3_aa: CASSKGTGIEAFF; cdr3_nt: TGTGCCAGCAGTAAGGGGACAGGGATTGAAGCTTTCTTT
d_call: NA; v_call: TRBV7-9; clone_size: NA; j_call: TRBJ1-1; cdr3_aa: CASSLGGVNTEAFF; cdr3_nt: TGTGCCAGCAGCTTAGGCGGTGTGAACACTGAAGCTTTCTTT
d_call: TRBD1; v_call: TRBV2; clone_size: once; j_call: TRBJ1-1; cdr3_aa: CASSQQGVTEAFF; cdr3_nt: TGTGCCAGCAGTCAACAGGGGGTCACTGAAGCTTTCTTT